The T cell receptor (beta chain) under discussion was sequenced for a study of blood T cell repertoires in COVID-19. Study at large: Spain, Italy and the United States supplied samples that represented acute and convalescent COVID-19.

The CDR3 contains 13 residues. V lost 6 bases to trimming and J lost 0 bases, with 7 bases between them. Per the germline V gene, CDR1 is SGHVS and CDR2 is FQNEAQ. Here immunoSEQ multiplex PCR was the method, and the copy in TCRdb shows in-frame clones only, minus some. The sample has approximately 410,000 clones, 86% seen once. The clonotype originates from a woman aged 30 to 39 with active or convalescent COVID-19. The sample taken for sequencing was peripheral blood. The chain links TRBV7-8 to TRBJ2-3; maybe TRBD2 (6 bases). The CDR3 nucleotides are TGTGCCAGCAGGGGACTCAGCACAGATACGCAGTATTTT. Translated, it gives CASRGLSTDTQYF.